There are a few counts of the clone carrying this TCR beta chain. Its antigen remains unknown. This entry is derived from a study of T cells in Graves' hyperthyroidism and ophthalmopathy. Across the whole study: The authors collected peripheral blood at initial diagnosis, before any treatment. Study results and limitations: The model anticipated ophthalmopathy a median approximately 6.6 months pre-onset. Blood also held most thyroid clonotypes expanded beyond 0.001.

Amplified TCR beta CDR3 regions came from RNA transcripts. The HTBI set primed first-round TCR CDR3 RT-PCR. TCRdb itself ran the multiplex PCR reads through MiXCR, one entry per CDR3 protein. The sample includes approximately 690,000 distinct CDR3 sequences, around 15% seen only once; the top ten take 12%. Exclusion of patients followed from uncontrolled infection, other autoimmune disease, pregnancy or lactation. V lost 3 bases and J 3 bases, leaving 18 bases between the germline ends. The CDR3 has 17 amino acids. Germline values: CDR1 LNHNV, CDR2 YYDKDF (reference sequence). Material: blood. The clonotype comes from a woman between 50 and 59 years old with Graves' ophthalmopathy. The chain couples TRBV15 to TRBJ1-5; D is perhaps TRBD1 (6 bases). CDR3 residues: CATSSTRGINSNQPQHF. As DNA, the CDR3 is TGTGCCACCAGCAGTACAAGGGGGATCAATTCCAATCAGCCCCAGCATTTT.